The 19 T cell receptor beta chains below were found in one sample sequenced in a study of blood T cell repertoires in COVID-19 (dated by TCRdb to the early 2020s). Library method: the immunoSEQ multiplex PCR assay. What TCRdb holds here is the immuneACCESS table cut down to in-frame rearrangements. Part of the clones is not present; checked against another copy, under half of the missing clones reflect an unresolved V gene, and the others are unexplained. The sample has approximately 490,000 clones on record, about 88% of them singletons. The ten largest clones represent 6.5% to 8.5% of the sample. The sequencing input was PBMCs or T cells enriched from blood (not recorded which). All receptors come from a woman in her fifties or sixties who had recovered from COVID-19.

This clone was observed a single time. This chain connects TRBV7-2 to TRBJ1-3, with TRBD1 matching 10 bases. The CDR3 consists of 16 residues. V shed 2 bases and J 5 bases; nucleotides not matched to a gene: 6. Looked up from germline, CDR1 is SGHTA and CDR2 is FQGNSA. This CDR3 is CASSLSAGQGRNTIYF. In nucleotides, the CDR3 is TGTGCCAGCAGCTTAAGTGCGGGACAGGGGAGAAACACCATATATTTT.

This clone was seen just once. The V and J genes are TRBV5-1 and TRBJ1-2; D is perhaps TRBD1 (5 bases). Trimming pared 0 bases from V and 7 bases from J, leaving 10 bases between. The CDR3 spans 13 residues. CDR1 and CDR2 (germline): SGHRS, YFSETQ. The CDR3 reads CASSLGRDGGYTF. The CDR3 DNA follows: TGCGCCAGCAGCTTGGGCAGGGATGGTGGCTACACCTTC.

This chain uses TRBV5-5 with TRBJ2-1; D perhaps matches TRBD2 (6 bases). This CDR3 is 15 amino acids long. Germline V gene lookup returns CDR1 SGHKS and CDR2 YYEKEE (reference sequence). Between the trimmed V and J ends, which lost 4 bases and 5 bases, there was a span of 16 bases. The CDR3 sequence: CASSDRPGGNNEQFF. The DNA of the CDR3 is TGTGCCAGCAGCGATAGACCCGGGGGTAACAATGAGCAGTTCTTC.

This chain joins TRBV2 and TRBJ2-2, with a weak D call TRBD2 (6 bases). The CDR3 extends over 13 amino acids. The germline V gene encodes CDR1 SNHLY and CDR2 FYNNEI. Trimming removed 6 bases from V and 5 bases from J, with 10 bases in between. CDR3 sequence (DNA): TGTGCCAGCAGCGGACGGGGGACCGGGGAGCTGTTTTTT. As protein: CASSGRGTGELFF.

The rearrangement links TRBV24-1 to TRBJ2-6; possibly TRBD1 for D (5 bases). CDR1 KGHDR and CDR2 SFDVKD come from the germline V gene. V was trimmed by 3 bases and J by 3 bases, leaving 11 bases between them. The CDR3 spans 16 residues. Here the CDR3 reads CATSDQRGGGANVLTF. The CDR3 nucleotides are TGTGCCACCAGTGATCAAAGGGGCGGTGGGGCCAACGTCCTGACTTTC.

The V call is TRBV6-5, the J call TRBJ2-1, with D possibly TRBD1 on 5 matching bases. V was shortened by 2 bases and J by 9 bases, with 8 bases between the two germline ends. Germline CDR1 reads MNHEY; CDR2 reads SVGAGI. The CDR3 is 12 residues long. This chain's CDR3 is CASSYGAGEQFF. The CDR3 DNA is TGTGCCAGCAGTTACGGGGCTGGTGAGCAGTTCTTC.

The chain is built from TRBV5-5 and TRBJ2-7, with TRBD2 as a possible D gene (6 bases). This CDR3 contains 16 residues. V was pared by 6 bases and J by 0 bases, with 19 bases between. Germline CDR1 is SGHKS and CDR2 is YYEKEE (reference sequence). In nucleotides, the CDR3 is TGTGCCAGCACCCCCGAACCGGGACTTAGCTCCTACGAGCAGTACTTC. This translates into CASTPEPGLSSYEQYF.

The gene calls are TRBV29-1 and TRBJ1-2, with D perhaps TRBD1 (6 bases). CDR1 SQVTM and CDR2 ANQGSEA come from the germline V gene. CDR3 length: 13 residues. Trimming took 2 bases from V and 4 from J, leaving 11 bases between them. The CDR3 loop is CSVELRGGYGYTF. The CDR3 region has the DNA TGCAGCGTTGAACTCAGGGGTGGCTATGGCTACACCTTC.

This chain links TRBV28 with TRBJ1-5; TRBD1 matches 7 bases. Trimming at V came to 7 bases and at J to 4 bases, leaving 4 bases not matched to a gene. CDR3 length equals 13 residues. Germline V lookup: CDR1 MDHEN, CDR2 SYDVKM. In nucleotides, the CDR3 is TGTGCCAGCAAACAGGGGATTAATCAGCCCCAGCATTTT. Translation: CASKQGINQPQHF.

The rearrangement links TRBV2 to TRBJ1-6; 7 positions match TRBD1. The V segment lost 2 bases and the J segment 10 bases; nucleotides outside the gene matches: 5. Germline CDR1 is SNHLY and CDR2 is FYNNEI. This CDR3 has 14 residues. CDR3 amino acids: CASSEQGVQSPLHF. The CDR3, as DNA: TGTGCCAGCAGTGAACAGGGGGTGCAATCACCCCTCCACTTT.

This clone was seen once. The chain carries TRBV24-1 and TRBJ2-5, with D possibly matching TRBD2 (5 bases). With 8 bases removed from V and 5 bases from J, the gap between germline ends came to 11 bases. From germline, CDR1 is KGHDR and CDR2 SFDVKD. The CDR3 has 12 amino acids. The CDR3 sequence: CATNTWRETQYF. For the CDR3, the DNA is TGTGCCACCAACACATGGAGGGAGACCCAGTACTTC.

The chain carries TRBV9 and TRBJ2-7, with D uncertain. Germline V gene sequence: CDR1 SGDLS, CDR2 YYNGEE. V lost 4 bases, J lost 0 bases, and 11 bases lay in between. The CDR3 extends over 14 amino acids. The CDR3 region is CASSPSSSSYEQYV. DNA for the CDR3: TGTGCCAGCAGCCCCTCATCTAGCTCCTACGAGCAGTACGTC.

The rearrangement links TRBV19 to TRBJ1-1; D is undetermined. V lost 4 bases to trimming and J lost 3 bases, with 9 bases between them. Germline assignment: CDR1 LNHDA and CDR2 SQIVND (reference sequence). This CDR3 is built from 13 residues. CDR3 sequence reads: CASSRQYDTEAFF. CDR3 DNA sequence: TGTGCCAGTAGTAGGCAGTATGACACTGAAGCTTTCTTT. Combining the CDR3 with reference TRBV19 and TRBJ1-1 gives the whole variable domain DGGITQSPKYLFRKEGQNVTLSCEQNLNHDAMYWYRQDPGQGLRLIYYSQIVNDFQKGDIAEGYSVSREKKESFPLTVTSAQKNPTAFYLCASSRQYDTEAFFGQGTRLTVV.

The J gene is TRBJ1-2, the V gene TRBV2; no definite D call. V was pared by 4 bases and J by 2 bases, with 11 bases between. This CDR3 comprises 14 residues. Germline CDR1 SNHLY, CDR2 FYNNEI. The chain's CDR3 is CASSAGEINYGYTF. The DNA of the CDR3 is TGTGCCAGCAGTGCTGGGGAGATAAACTATGGCTACACCTTC.

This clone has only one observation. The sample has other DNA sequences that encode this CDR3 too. The CDR3 here is CASRRTGENYGYTF. The CDR3 DNA reads TGTGCCAGCAGGCGGACAGGGGAGAACTATGGCTACACCTTC. J is TRBJ1-2 and V is TRBV6-5; 9 bases map to TRBD1. Germline assignment: CDR1 MNHEY and CDR2 SVGAGI. The trim removed 6 bases at V and 2 bases at J, leaving 4 bases unmatched. CDR3 size: 14 residues.

The CDR3 here is CASSLKPGGGSYEQYV. CDR3 bases: TGCGCCAGCAGCTTGAAGCCAGGGGGCGGCTCCTACGAGCAGTACGTC. The chain uses TRBV5-1 and TRBJ2-7; 8 bases are a match to TRBD1. Looked up from germline, CDR1 is SGHRS and CDR2 is YFSETQ. V was clipped by 1 base and J by 0 bases; unmatched bases: 6. The CDR3 contains 16 residues.

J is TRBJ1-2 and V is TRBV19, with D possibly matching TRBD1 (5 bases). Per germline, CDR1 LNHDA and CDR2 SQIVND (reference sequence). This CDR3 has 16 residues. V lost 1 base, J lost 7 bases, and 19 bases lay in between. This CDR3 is CASSIVQPGRFGGYTF. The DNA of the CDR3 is TGTGCCAGTAGTATAGTCCAGCCAGGGCGGTTTGGTGGCTACACCTTC.

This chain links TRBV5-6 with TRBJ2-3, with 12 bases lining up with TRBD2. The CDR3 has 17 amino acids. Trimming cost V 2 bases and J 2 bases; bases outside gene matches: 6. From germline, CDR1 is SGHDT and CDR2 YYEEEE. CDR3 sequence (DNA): TGTGCCAGCAGCTTACGGACTAGCGGGGTCCTCACAGATACGCAGTATTTT. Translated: CASSLRTSGVLTDTQYF.

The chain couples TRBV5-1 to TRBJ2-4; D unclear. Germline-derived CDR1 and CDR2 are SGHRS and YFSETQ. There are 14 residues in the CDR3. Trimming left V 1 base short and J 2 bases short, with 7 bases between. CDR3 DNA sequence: TGCGCCAGCAGCTTGACATCTTCCAAAAACATTCAGTACTTC. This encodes CASSLTSSKNIQYF.